A few counts support the clone carrying this T cell receptor beta chain. What it binds is unknown. The data stem from a study of T cell repertoires in cytomegalovirus infection. As for the study in general: Public TCR beta signatures marked donors with CMV infection and the matching HLA. Study results and limitations: Identification of carriers of CMV plus the relevant HLA was performed using cumulative public TCR beta family frequency. In two of eight donors, the top clonotype was HLA-C-restricted CMV-specific.

The V end was cut by 3 bases, the J end by 2 bases, with 10 bases between. In germline, CDR1 is DFQATT, CDR2 SNEGSKA (reference sequence). The CDR3 totals 14 residues. MiXCR was run by TCRdb on the reads, yielding one entry per CDR3 protein. The top ten clones hold approximately 33% of a sample with approximately 110,000 distinct CDR3 sequences, around 10% of them seen once. The chain employs TRBV20-1 and TRBJ2-2; D is possibly TRBD2 (6 bases). Sequencing used PBMCs, sequenced either directly or after in vitro stimulation (not recorded which). This TCR came from a human donor in good health (CMV status not recorded). Some clones in this sample may be carry-over from other donors' samples. The CDR3 coding sequence is TGCAGTGCTAGGGGACTGGCTAACACCGGGGAGCTGTTTTTT. Translated, it gives CSARGLANTGELFF.